One T cell receptor (beta chain) is described in this entry. These data belong to a study of blood T cells in healthy people across ages. PCR was performed a second time for roughly 7 to 11 cycles using a sample-barcoded 5' primer and a J-beta primer mix. TCRdb reanalysed the 5' RACE reads using MiXCR and keeps one entry per CDR3 protein. The sample holds hundreds of thousands of distinct CDR3 sequences, around 50% seen once. Sequenced: blood. The sequence derives from a woman of 80 years or more in good health.

Here the CDR3 reads CATGGQGTTDTQYF. The CDR3 DNA follows: TGTGCCACCGGGGGGCAGGGGACCACAGATACGCAGTATTTT. This sequence joins TRBV12-3 or TRBV12-4 and TRBJ2-3, with D perhaps matching TRBD2 (7 bases). This CDR3 has 14 amino acids. V lost 10 bases and J lost 2, with 16 bases in between.